This paragraph covers one T cell receptor beta chain sequence. Its antigen has not been determined. Per-base qualities were not stored, and no clone one base away is much larger. This entry is derived from a study of T cell responses to AZD1222 COVID-19 vaccine (dated by TCRdb to about 2021). Background on the whole study: AZD1222 recipients given second doses at about 4 weeks or at about 12 weeks were pooled, since spike-specific TCR depth and breadth were not found to differ between the two schedules. Trial participants were enrolled into age subgroups of 18-55, 56-69 and 70-plus years, which contained around 150, 29 and 61 TCR-sequenced participants, respectively. TCR sequencing covered roughly 230 trial participants: nearly 210 given two doses of AZD1222 and about 26 given two doses of MenACWY control vaccine.

Taken from cysteine to phenylalanine, the CDR3 has 16 residues. Of all the DNA, just the CDR3 is kept, 48 bases in frame from base 1. V is clipped by 2 bases and J by 1 base, and the sequence between their germline boundaries is 14 bases long. Based on the germline V gene, the CDR1 and CDR2 sequences are MNHNS and SASEGT. The CDR3 regions of human TCRbeta chains were subjected to immunosequencing. As for how the authors treated the data: TCRs in the repertoires were compared against a reference library of SARS-CoV-2-specific TCRs that had been generated with the MIRA antigen-specificity platform. Breadth was defined as the fraction of unique TCRs that were SARS-CoV-2-associated, and depth was defined as the fraction of total T cells that were SARS-CoV-2-associated. Each spike-specific TCR was assigned to its reactive spike region and to a CD4 or CD8 class using the MIRA data. Log10-transformed breadth and depth values were compared by one-way ANOVA with Sidak's multiple comparisons tests. Drawn from immuneACCESS, this table holds only the in-frame rearrangements with V and J called that TCRdb kept. Clones are partly lost; checked studies trace under half to an unresolved V gene and leave the rest unexplained. Clone size and V and J calls were adopted from that table, with D and trimming inferred from the DNA. This sample comprises 150,000 to 200,000 clones, about 93% of them detected only once. Approximately 0.6% of the sample lies in the top ten.

What the research found in general, with its limitations: In the small 56-69-year group, the increase in depth fell short of significance, most likely because of low power. Reportedly, close to half of the unique spike-specific TCRs recognized epitopes lying outside the regions that are mutated in the B.1.351 and B.1.1.7 variants. The whole spike protein was spanned by vaccine-associated CD4 TCRs, and dominant responses were seen in regions 160-218 and 743-854. Because no samples from the day 14 peak response were available, repertoires could be characterized only after the peak T cell response. Participants were mostly white British, with more females than males. The authors suggested clonal diversity may have been underestimated. After two AZD1222 doses, both the breadth and the depth of spike-specific TCRs were significantly higher than at day 0 and than in MenACWY recipients. Conclusions about previously exposed vaccinees are limited, since just 5 or 6 AZD1222 recipients were seropositive for SARS-CoV-2 at baseline.

Taken with the paper, the label for time point translates to: baseline before first vaccination. The vaccinee samples were drawn from two UK trials, COV001 and COV002, one of which was a single-blind randomized controlled phase 2/3 trial testing AZD1222 (ChAdOx1 nCoV-19) in healthy adults. For TCRbeta chain sequencing, PBMC samples were collected from trial participants at day 0 and at day 28 after the second dose. The sequence was obtained from an adult in good health. The sequencing here drew on peripheral blood, taken on day 0 of AZD1222 vaccination. The V and J segments used are TRBV6-1 and TRBJ1-1, with the D gene not clear enough to name. This receptor carries the CDR3 CASSETAVSRNTEAFF. Here is the DNA: TGTGCCAGCAGTGAAACTGCGGTCAGCCGGAACACTGAAGCTTTCTTT.